This T cell receptor beta chain was recovered during a study of blood T cell repertoires in COVID-19. The overall study: Acute-phase and convalescent COVID-19 samples originated in the United States, Italy and Spain. PBMCs, B-cell-depleted T cells, or T cells were the source of the cDNA or gDNA that made up the material.

As handled by the study authors: Quantification of nucleated cells was approximated via reference gene primer amplification. Data came from immunoSEQ multiplex PCR; TCRdb stores just in-frame clones and leaves some out. That table furnishes V, J and clone size, whereas the DNA furnished D and trimming. This sample has 65,000 to 70,000 clones, with around 86% found just once. This clone has only a few counts. The CDR3 sequence is 11 residues long. Between the trimmed V and J ends, which lost 5 bases and 9 bases, there was a span of 9 bases. The sequenced material came from peripheral blood. This sequence was found in a woman aged 60 to 75 with acute or convalescent COVID-19. The chain has TRBV12-3 or TRBV12-4 and TRBJ2-3, with D tentatively TRBD2 (6 bases). CDR3 amino acids: CASSKLATQYF. CDR3 bases: TGTGCCAGCAGTAAGCTAGCGACGCAGTATTTT.